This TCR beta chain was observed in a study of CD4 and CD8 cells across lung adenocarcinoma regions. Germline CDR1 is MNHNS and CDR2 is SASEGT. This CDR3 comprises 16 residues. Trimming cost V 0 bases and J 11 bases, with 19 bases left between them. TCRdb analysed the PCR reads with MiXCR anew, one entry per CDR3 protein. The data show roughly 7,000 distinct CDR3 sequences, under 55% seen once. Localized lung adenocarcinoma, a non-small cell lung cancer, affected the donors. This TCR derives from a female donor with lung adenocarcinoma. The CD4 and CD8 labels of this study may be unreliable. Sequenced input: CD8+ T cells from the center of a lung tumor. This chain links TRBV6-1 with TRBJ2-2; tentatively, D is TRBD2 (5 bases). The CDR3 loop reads CASSEARGLSYGELFF. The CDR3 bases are TGTGCCAGCAGTGAAGCTCGAGGGCTCTCCTACGGTGAGCTGTTTTTT.